This TCR beta chain is from a study of T-cell reconstitution after alpha-beta-depleted transplantation in children. General study findings and limits: Alpha-beta T cells about two months after transplant reportedly derived from several hundred expanded graft clones. T cells produced anew were the main source of T-cell counts and diversity one year after transplant. Some patients' high day-60 TCRbeta diversity was attributed to recipient cells surviving conditioning.

With respect to this clonotype: Its cognate antigen is unknown.

The TCRbeta library incorporated unique molecular identifiers. A single record per CDR3 protein comes from TCRdb applying MiXCR to the PCR reads. Here the sample spans approximately 130,000 distinct CDR3 sequences, 8% to 10% being singletons. The CDR3 extends over 14 amino acids. The germline CDR1 and CDR2 sequences are MNHEY and SVGEGT. Trimming took off 11 bases at V and 2 bases at J, with 15 bases between the two ends. This chain uses TRBV6-2 or TRBV6-3 with TRBJ2-2; D unclear. This material consisted of PBMCs, mostly from graft donor cells, taken 180 days after TCRalphabeta/CD19-depleted stem cell transplant. This receptor was obtained from a girl under three years old who had a stem cell transplant for combined immunodeficiency, so the T cells may come from the graft donor. CDR3 nucleotides: TGTGCCCCCCGGGCCAGACATAACACCGGGGAGCTGTTTTTT. Its protein product is CAPRARHNTGELFF.